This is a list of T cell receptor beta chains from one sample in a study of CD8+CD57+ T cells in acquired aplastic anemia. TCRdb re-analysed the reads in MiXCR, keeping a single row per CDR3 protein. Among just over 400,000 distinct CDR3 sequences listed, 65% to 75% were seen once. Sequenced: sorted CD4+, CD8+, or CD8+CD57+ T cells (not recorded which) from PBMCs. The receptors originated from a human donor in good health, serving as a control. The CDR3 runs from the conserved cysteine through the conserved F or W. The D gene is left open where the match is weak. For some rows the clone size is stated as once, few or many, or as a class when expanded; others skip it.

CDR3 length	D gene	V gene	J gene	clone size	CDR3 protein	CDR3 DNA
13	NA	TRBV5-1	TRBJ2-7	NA	CASSGVRGHKQYF	TGCGCCAGCAGCGGGGTTCGGGGGCACAAGCAGTACTTC
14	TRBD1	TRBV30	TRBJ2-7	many	CAWSGSRGLYEQYF	TGTGCCTGGAGTGGGAGCAGGGGGCTATACGAGCAGTACTTC
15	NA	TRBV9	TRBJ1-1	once	CASSTTTELYNEPFF	TGTGCCAGCAGCACTACTACAGAACTCTACAATGAGCCTTTCTTT
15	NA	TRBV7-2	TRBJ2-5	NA	CASTSLAGQQETQYF	TGTGCCAGCACCTCGTTAGCGGGACAGCAAGAGACCCAGTACTTC
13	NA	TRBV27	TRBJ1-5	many	CASSLSSNQPQHF	TGTGCCAGCAGCCTTTCGAGCAATCAGCCCCAGCATTTT
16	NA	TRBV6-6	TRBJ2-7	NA	CASSYSGETLGYEQYF	TGTGCCAGCAGTTACTCCGGGGAGACATTAGGGTACGAGCAGTACTTC
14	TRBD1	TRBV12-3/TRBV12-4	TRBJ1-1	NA	CASNPGQSTAEAFF	TGTGCCAGCAACCCGGGACAGAGTACCGCTGAAGCTTTCTTT
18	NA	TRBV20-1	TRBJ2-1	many	CSAGKRPSVGISYNEQFF	TGCAGTGCTGGAAAACGACCCTCGGTCGGCATCTCCTACAATGAGCAGTTCTTC
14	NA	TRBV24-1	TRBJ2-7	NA	CATSELGGAGEQYF	TGTGCCACCAGTGAGCTAGGGGGGGCAGGCGAGCAGTACTTC
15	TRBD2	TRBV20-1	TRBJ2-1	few	CSARGFLAGVGEQFF	TGCAGTGCTAGAGGGTTCCTAGCGGGAGTAGGTGAGCAGTTCTTC
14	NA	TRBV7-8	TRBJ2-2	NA	CASSFIMNTGELFF	TGTGCCAGCAGCTTCATTATGAACACCGGGGAGCTGTTTTTT
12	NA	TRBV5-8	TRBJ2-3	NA	CASSLGPNTQYF	TGTGCCAGCAGCTTGGGGCCCAATACGCAGTATTTT
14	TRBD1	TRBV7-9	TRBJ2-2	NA	CASSRGLDTGELFF	TGTGCCAGCAGCAGGGGGCTTGACACCGGGGAGCTGTTTTTT
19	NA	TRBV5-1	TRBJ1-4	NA	CASSLEMAGTPRTNEKLFF	TGCGCCAGCAGCTTGGAGATGGCGGGCACCCCTCGGACTAATGAAAAACTGTTTTTT
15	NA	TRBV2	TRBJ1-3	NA	CASKALWDSGNTIYF	TGTGCCAGCAAGGCCCTTTGGGACTCTGGAAACACCATATATTTT
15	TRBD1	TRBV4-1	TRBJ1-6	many	CASSLTGGNNSPLHF	TGCGCCAGCAGCCTGACAGGGGGCAATAATTCACCCCTCCACTTT
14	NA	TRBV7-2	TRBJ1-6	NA	CASSGAGLAGGEQF	TGTGCCAGCAGCGGAGCGGGACTAGCGGGTGGTGAGCAGTTT
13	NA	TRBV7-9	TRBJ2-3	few	CASSRARTDTQYF	TGTGCTAGCAGCCGAGCTAGGACAGATACGCAGTATTTT
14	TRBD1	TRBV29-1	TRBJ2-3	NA	CSAKGQGWTDTQYF	TGCAGCGCAAAGGGACAGGGGTGGACAGATACGCAGTATTTT
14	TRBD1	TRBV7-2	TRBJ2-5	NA	CASRLRDRGQTQYF	TGTGCCAGCAGGTTGCGAGACAGGGGACAGACCCAGTACTTC
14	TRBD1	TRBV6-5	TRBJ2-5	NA	CASSLTGEWETQYF	TGTGCCAGCAGTCTTACAGGGGAATGGGAGACCCAGTACTTC
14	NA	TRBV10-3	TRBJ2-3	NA	CASRRSSATDTQYF	TGTGCCAGCAGGCGGTCCAGCGCGACAGATACGCAGTATTTT
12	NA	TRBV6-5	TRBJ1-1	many	CASTGLGTEAFF	TGTGCCAGCACGGGGTTGGGCACTGAAGCTTTCTTT
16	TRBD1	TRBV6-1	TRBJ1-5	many	CASSEYGDRGHQPQHF	TGTGCCAGCAGTGAGTACGGGGACAGGGGTCATCAGCCCCAGCATTTT
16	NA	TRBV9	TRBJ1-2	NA	CASSLTTPDPIYGYTF	TGTGCCAGCAGCCTTACTACCCCGGACCCTATCTATGGCTACACCTTC
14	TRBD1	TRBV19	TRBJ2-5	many	CASSMTGGSRTQYF	TGTGCCAGTAGTATGACAGGGGGCTCAAGAACCCAGTACTTC
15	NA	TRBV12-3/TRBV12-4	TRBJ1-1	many	CASSLYKGLNTEAFF	TGTGCCAGCAGTTTATACAAGGGGTTGAACACTGAAGCTTTCTTT
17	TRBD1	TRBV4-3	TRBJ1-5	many	CASSPMGQSLSNQPQHF	TGCGCCAGCAGCCCTATGGGACAGTCACTTAGCAATCAGCCCCAGCATTTT
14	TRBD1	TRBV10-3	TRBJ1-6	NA	CAISDGQGNSPLHF	TGTGCCATCAGTGACGGACAGGGAAATTCACCCCTCCACTTT
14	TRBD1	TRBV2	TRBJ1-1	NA	CASRSTGVRTEAFF	TGTGCCAGCAGGTCGACAGGGGTGCGCACTGAAGCTTTCTTT
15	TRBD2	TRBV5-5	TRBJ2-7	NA	CASRRGGPRPYEQYF	TGTGCCAGCAGGCGGGGGGGACCACGCCCCTACGAGCAGTACTTC
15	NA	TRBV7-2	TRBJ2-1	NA	CASSSGEPGGDDHFF	TGTGCCAGCAGCTCGGGGGAACCAGGGGGGGATGACCACTTCTTC
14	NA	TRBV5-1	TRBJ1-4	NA	CASSLGRRNEKLFF	TGCGCCAGCAGCTTAGGACGGAGAAATGAAAAACTGTTTTTT
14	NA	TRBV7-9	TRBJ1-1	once	CASSVLGSNTDTQF	TGTGCCAGCAGCGTACTGGGGAGCAACACTGATACGCAGTTT
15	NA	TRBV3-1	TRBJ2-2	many	CASSQSLPGEGELFF	TGTGCCAGCAGCCAGTCCTTACCGGGGGAAGGGGAGCTGTTTTTT